Shown below are 2 T cell receptor beta chains from a single sample sequenced in a study of T-cell memory formation after mild COVID-19. In TCRdb, the 5' RACE reads were re-called with MiXCR into one record per CDR3 protein. The sample has hundreds of thousands of distinct CDR3 sequences, roughly 15% seen once. The specimen sequenced was PBMCs or a T cell subset sorted from them (not recorded which). Source of these receptors: a man between 18 and 29 years old who had mild COVID-19 (a few samples of this study predate the infection). Cell type and time point are not known.

The chain is built from TRBV7-2 and TRBJ2-4; D is unresolved. Germline V gene data show CDR1 as SGHTA and CDR2 as FQGNSA. The CDR3 sequence is 13 residues long. V lost 1 base and J lost 6, with 7 bases in between. This chain's CDR3 is CASSLGVGNIQYF. The CDR3 coding sequence is TGTGCCAGCAGCTTAGGGGTGGGAAACATTCAGTACTTC.

This clonotype appeared a few times. CDR3 sequence reads: CASSSSLSDTQYF. The CDR3 nucleotides read TGTGCCAGCAGCTCCTCACTGAGTGATACGCAGTATTTT. The chain is built from TRBV9 and TRBJ2-3; D is undetermined. The CDR3 spans 13 residues. Trimming removed 4 bases from V and 6 bases from J, with 12 bases in between. CDR1 is SGDLS and CDR2 is YYNGEE in the germline V gene. Filled out from reference TRBV9 and TRBJ2-3, the complete variable domain reads DSGVTQTPKHLITATGQRVTLRCSPRSGDLSVYWYQQSLDQGLQFLIQYYNGEERAKGNILERFSAQQFPDLHSELNLSSLELGDSALYFCASSSSLSDTQYFGPGTRLTVL.